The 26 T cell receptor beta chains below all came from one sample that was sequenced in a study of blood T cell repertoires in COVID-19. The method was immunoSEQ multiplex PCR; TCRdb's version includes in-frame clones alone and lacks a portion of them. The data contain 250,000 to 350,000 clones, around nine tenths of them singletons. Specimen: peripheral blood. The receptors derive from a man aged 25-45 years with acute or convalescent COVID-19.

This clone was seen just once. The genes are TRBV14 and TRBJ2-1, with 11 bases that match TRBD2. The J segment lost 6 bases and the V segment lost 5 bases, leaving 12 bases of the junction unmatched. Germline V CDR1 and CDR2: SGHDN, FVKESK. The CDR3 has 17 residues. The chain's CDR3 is CASSYAGVAGGPNEQFF. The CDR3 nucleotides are TGTGCCAGCAGCTACGCCGGGGTAGCGGGGGGGCCCAATGAGCAGTTCTTC.

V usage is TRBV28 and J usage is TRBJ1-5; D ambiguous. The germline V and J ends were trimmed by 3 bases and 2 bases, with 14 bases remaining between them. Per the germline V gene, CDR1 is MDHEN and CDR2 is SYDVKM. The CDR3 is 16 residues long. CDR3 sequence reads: CASSLRSGVGNQPQHF. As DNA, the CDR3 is TGTGCCAGCAGTTTGCGATCCGGGGTGGGCAATCAGCCCCAGCATTTT. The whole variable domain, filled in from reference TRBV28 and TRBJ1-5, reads DVKVTQSSRYLVKRTGEKVFLECVQDMDHENMFWYRQDPGLGLRLIYFSYDVKMKEKGDIPEGYSVSREKKERFSLILESASTNQTSMYLCASSLRSGVGNQPQHFGDGTRLSIL.

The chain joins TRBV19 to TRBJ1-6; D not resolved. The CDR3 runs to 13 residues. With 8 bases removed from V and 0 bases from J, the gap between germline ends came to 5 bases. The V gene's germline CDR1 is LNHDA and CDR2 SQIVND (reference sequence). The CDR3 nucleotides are TGTGCCAGTCGGAGCTCCTATAATTCACCCCTCCACTTT. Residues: CASRSSYNSPLHF.

The CDR3 spells CASGLGDYSSDTIYF. CDR3 DNA: TGTGCTAGTGGTTTGGGGGACTACTCGTCTGACACCATATATTTT. V gene TRBV12-5 combines with J gene TRBJ1-3; a weak D match, TRBD1 (5 bases). This CDR3 is 15 amino acids long. Germline-derived CDR1 and CDR2 are LGHNT and FRNRAP. V was shortened by 1 base and J by 8 bases, with 15 bases between the two germline ends.

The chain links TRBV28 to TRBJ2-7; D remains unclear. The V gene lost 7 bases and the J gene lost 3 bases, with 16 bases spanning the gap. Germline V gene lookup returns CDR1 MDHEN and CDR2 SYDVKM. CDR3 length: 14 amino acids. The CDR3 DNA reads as TGTGCCAGCAACCCCGGAGCTCATTTCTACGAGCAGTACTTC. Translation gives CASNPGAHFYEQYF.

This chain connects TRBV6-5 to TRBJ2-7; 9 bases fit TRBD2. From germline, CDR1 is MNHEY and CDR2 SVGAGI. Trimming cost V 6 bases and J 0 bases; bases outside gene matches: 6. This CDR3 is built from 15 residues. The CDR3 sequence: CASRIQREDSYEQYF. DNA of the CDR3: TGTGCCAGCAGAATACAGCGGGAGGACTCCTACGAGCAGTACTTC.

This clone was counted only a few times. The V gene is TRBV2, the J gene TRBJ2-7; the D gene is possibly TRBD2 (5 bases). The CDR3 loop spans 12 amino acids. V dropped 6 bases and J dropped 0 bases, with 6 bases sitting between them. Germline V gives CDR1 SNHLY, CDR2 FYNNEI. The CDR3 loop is CASRTNSYEQYF. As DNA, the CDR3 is TGTGCCAGCAGGACTAACTCCTACGAGCAGTACTTC.

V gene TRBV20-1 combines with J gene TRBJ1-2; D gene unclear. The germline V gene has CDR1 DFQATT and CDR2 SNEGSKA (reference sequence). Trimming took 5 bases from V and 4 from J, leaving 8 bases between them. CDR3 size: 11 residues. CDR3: CSAEQAYGYTF. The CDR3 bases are TGCAGTGCTGAGCAGGCCTATGGCTACACCTTC.

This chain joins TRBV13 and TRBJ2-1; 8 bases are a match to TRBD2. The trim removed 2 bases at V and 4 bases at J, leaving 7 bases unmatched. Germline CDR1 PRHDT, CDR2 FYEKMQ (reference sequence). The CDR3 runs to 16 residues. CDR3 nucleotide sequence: TGTGCCAGCAGCTTACGGAATAGCGGGGTGTACAATGAGCAGTTCTTC. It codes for CASSLRNSGVYNEQFF.

This CDR3 is CASSLPLYSNQPQHF. The CDR3 coding sequence is TGTGCCAGCAGTTTGCCACTCTATAGCAATCAGCCCCAGCATTTT. V and J are TRBV28 and TRBJ1-5; D is uncertain. V dropped 3 bases and J dropped 0 bases, with 9 bases sitting between them. Per germline, CDR1 MDHEN and CDR2 SYDVKM. The CDR3 totals 15 residues.

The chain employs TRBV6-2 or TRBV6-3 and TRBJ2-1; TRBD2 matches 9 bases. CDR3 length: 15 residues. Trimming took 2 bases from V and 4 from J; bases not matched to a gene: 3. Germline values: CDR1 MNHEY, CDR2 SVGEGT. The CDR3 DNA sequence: TGTGCCAGCAGTTACGGTAGCGGGAGTTACAATGAGCAGTTCTTC. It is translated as CASSYGSGSYNEQFF.

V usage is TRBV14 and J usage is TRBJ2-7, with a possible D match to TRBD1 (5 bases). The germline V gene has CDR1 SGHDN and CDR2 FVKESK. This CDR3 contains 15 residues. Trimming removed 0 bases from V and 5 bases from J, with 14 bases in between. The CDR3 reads CASSQDVGDDHEQYF. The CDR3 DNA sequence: TGTGCCAGCAGCCAAGATGTAGGGGATGACCACGAGCAGTACTTC.

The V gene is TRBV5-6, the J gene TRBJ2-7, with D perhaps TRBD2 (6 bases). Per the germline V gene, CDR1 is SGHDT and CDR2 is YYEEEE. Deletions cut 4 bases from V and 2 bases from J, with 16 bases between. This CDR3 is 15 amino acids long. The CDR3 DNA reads TGTGCCAGCAGCGTGCGGGGCAGGTTAACCTACGAGCAGTACTTC. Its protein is CASSVRGRLTYEQYF.

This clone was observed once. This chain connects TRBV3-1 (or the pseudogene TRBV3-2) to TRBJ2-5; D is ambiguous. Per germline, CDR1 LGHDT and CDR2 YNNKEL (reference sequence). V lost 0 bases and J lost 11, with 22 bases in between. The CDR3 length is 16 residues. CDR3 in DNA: TGTGCCAGCAGCCAAGATCTACAACGGGTCTCCCCTAAGCAGTACTTC. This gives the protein CASSQDLQRVSPKQYF.

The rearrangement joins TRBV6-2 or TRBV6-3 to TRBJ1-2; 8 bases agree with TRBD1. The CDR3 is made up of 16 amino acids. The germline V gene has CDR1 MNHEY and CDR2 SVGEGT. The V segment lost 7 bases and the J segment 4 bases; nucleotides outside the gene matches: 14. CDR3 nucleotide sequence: TGTGCCAGCATCCCGGGACAGGCTTTGAGAAGCTATGGCTACACCTTC. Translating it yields CASIPGQALRSYGYTF.

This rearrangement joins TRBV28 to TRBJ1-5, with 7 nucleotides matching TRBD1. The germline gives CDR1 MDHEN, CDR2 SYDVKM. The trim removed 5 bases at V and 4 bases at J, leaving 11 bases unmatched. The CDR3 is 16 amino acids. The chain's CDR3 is CASSTRQGMGNQPQHF. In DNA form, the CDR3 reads TGTGCCAGCAGTACGCGACAGGGCATGGGGAATCAGCCCCAGCATTTT.

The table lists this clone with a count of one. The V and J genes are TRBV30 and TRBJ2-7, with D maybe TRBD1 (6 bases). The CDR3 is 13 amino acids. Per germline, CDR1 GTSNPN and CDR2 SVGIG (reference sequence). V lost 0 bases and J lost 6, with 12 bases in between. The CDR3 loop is CAWSVTGFGEQYF. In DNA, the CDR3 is TGTGCCTGGAGTGTAACAGGGTTTGGCGAGCAGTACTTC.

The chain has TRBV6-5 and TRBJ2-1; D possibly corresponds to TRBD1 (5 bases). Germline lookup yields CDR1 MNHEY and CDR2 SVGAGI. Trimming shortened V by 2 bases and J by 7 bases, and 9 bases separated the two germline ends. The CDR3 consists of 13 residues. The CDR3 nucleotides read TGTGCCAGCAGTTACAGCAGGGCGAATGAGCAGTTCTTC. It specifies CASSYSRANEQFF.

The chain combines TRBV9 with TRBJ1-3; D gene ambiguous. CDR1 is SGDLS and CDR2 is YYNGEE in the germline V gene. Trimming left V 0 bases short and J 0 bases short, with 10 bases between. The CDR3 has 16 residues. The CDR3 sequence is CASSVDARHSGNTIYF. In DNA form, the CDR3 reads TGTGCCAGCAGCGTAGACGCCAGACACTCTGGAAACACCATATATTTT.

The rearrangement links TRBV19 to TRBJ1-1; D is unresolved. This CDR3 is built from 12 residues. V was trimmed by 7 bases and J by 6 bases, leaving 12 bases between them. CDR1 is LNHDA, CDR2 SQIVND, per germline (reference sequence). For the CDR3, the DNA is TGTGCCAGTAAAGGAGTTGCATCTGAAGCTTTCTTT. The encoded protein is CASKGVASEAFF.

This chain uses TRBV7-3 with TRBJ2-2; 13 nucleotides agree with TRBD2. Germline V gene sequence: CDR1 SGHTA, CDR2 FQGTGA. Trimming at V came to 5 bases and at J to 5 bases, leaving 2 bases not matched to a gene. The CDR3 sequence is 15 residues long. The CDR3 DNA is TGTGCCAGCAGCGGGACTAGCGGGAATACCGGGGAGCTGTTTTTT. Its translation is CASSGTSGNTGELFF.

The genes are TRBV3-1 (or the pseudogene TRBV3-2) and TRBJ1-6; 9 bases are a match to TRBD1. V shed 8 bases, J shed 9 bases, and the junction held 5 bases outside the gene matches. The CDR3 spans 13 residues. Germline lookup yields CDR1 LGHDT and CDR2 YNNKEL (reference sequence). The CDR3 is CASGGQGSSPLHF. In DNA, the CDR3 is TGTGCCAGCGGGGGACAGGGTAGTTCACCCCTCCACTTT.

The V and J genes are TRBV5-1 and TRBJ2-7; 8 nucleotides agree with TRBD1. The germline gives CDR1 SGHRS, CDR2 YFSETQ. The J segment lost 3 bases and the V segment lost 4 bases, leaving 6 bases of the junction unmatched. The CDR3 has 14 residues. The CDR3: CASSGGTGFYEQYF. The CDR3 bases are TGCGCCAGCAGCGGGGGGACAGGCTTCTACGAGCAGTACTTC.

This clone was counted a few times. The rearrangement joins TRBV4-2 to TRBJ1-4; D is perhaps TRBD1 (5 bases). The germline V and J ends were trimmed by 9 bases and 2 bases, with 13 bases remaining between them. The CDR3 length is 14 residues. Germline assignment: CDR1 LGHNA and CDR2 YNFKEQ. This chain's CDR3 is CASSGGGTNEKLFF. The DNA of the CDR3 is TGTGCCAGTTCCGGGGGAGGGACTAATGAAAAACTGTTTTTT.

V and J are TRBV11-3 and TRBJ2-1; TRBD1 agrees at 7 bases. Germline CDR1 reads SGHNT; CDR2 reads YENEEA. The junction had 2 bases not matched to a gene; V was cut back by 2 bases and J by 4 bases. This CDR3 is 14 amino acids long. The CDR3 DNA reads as TGTGCCAGCAGCTTACAGGGGGAGTACAATGAGCAGTTCTTC. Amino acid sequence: CASSLQGEYNEQFF.

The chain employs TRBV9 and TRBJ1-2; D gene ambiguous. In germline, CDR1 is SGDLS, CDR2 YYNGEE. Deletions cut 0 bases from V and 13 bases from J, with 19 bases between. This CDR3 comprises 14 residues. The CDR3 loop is CASSVVIVPSSLTF. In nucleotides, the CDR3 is TGTGCCAGCAGCGTAGTTATAGTTCCCTCTAGTCTCACCTTC. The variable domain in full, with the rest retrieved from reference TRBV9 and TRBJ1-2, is DSGVTQTPKHLITATGQRVTLRCSPRSGDLSVYWYQQSLDQGLQFLIQYYNGEERAKGNILERFSAQQFPDLHSELNLSSLELGDSALYFCASSVVIVPSSLTFGSGTRLTVV.